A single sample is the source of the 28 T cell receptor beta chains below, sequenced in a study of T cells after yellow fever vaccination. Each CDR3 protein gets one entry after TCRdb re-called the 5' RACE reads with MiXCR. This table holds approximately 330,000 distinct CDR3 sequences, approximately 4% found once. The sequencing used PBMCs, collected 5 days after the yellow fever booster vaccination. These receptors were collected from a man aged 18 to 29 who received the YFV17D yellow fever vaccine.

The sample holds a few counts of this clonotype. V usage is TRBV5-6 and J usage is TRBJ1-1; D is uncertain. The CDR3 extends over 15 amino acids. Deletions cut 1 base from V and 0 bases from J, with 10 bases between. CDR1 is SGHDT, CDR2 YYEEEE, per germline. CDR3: CASSLIGALNTEAFF. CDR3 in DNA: TGTGCCAGCAGCTTGATAGGAGCCCTGAACACTGAAGCTTTCTTT.

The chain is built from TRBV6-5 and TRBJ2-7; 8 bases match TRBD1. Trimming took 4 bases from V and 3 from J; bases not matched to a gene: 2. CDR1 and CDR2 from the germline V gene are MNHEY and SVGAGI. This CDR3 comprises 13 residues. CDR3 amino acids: CASSSGTGYEQYF. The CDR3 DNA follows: TGTGCCAGCAGTTCCGGGACAGGCTACGAGCAGTACTTC.

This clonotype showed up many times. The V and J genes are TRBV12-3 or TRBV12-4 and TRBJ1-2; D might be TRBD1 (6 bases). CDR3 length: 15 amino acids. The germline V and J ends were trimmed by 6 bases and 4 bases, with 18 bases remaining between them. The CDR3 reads CASSRQRGAGYGYTF. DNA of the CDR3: TGTGCCAGCAGCCGCCAGAGGGGGGCGGGCTATGGCTACACCTTC.

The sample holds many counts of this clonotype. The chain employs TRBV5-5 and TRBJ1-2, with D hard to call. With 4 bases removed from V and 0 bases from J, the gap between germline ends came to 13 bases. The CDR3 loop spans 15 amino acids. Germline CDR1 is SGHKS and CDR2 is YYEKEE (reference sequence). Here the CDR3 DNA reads TGTGCCAGCAGCCCATACGCGACTGCTAACTATGGCTACACCTTC. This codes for CASSPYATANYGYTF.

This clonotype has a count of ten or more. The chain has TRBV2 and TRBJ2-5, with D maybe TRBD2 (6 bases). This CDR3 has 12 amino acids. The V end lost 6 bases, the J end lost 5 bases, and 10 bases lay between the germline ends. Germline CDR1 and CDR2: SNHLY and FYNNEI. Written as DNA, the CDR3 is TGTGCCAGCAGCGCGGGGTCGGAGACCCAGTACTTC. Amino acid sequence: CASSAGSETQYF.

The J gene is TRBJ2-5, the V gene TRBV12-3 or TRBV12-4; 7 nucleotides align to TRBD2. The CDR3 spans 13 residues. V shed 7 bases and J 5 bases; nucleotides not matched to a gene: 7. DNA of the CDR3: TGTGCCAGCACCCTTAGGGAGGGGGAGACCCAGTACTTC. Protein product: CASTLREGETQYF.

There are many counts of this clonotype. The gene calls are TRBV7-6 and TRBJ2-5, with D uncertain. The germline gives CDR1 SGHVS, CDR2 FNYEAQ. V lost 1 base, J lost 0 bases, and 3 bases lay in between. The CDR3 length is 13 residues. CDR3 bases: TGTGCCAGCAGCTTAGGACACCAAGAGACCCAGTACTTC. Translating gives CASSLGHQETQYF.

CDR3 DNA sequence: TGCGCCAGCAGGCAGGACCCGAACACTGAAGCTTTCTTT. This codes for CASRQDPNTEAFF. The genes are TRBV5-1 and TRBJ1-1; D gene unclear. CDR3 length equals 13 residues. Trimming stripped 5 bases from V and 1 base from J, with 9 bases between. The germline V gene has CDR1 SGHRS and CDR2 YFSETQ.

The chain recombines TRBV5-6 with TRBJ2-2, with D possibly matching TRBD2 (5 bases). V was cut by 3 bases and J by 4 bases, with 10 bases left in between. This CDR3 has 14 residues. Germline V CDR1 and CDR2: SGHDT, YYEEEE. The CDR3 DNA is TGTGCCAGCAGCTCACTAGTACCCACCGGGGAGCTGTTTTTT. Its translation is CASSSLVPTGELFF.

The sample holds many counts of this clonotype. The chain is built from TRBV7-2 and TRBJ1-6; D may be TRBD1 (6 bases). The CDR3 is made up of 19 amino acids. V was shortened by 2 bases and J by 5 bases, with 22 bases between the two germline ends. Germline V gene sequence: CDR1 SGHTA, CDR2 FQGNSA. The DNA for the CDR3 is TGTGCCAGCAGCTTACAGGCAGTAAGGGGGGCCGCGGATAATTCACCCCTCCACTTT. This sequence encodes CASSLQAVRGAADNSPLHF.

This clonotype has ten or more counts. The CDR3: CASSLGSVAGALETQYF. CDR3 DNA: TGTGCCAGCAGCTTAGGATCGGTAGCGGGGGCCCTAGAGACCCAGTACTTC. This chain uses TRBV11-2 with TRBJ2-5; TRBD2 matches 9 bases. The germline V gene encodes CDR1 SGHAT and CDR2 FQNNGV. The CDR3 totals 17 residues. J was trimmed by 4 bases and V by 1 base; bases with no gene match: 10.

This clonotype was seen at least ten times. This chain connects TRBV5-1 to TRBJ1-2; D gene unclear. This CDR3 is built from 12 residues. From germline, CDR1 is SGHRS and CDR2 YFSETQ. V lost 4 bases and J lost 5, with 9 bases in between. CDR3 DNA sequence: TGCGCCAGCAGCGACGGAGGTTATGGCTACACCTTC. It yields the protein CASSDGGYGYTF.

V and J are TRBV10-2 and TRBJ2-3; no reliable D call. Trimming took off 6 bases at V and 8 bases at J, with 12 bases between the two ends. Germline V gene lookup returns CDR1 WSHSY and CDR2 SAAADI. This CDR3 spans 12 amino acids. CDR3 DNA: TGCGCCAGCAGCCTGACTTCGGGTACGCAGTATTTT. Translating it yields CASSLTSGTQYF.

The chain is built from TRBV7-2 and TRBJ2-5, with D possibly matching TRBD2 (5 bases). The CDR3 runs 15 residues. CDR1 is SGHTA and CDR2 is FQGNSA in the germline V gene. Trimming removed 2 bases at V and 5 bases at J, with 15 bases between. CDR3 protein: CASSLTIGGRETQYF. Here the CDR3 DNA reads TGTGCCAGCAGCTTAACGATAGGCGGGCGCGAGACCCAGTACTTC.

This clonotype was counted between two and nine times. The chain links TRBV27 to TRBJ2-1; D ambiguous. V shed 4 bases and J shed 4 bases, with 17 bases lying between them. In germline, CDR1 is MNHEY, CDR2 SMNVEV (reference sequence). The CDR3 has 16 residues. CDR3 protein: CASSSSGYSRYNEQFF. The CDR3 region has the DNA TGTGCCAGCAGTTCCTCCGGGTACAGTCGTTACAATGAGCAGTTCTTC.

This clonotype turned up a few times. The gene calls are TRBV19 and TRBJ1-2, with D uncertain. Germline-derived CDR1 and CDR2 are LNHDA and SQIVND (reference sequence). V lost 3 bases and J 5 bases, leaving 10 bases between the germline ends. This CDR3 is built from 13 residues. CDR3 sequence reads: CASSISSQYGYTF. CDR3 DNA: TGTGCCAGTAGTATTTCATCCCAATATGGCTACACCTTC.

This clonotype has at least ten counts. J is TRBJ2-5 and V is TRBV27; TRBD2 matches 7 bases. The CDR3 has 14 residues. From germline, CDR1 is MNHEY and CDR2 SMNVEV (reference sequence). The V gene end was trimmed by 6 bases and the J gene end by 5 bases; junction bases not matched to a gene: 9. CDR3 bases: TGTGCCAGCAGACGAGCGGGGAGAGGCGAGACCCAGTACTTC. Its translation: CASRRAGRGETQYF.

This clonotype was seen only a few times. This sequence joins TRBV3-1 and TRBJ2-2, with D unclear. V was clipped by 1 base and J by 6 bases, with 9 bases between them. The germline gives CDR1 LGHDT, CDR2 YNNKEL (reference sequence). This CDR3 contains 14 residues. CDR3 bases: TGTGCCAGCAGCCAAGTTCCGGGTTCCGGGGAGCTGTTTTTT. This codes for CASSQVPGSGELFF.

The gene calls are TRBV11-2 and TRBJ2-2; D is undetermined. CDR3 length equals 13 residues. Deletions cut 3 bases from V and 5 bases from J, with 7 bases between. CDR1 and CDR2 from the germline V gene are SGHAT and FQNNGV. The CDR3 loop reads CASSFYATGELFF. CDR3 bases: TGTGCCAGCAGCTTTTATGCGACCGGGGAGCTGTTTTTT.

CDR3 coding DNA: TGTGCCAGCAGCCCACCGCTCGACGGGGAAAAAACCAAAAACATTCAGTACTTC. The encoded protein is CASSPPLDGEKTKNIQYF. The V gene is TRBV7-9, the J gene TRBJ2-4, with D possibly being TRBD2 (5 bases). The CDR3 has 18 residues. V lost 5 bases to trimming and J lost 2 bases, with 22 bases between them. Germline V gene lookup returns CDR1 SEHNR and CDR2 FQNEAQ (reference sequence).

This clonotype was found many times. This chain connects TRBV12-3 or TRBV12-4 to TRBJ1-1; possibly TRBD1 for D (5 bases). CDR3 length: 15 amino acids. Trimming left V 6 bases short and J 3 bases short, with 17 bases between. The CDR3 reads CASSTRGGAYTEAFF. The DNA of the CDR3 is TGTGCCAGCAGCACACGAGGCGGGGCCTACACTGAAGCTTTCTTT.

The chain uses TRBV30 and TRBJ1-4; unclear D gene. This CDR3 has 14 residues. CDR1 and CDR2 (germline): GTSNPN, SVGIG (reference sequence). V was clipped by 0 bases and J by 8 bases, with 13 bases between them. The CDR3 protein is CAWSVRGIAEKLFF. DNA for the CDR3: TGTGCCTGGAGTGTACGGGGAATCGCGGAAAAACTGTTTTTT.

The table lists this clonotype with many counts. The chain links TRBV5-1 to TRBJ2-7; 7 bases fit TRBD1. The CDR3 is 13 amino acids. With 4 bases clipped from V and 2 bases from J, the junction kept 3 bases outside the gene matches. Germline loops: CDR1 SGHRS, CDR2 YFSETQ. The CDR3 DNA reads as TGCGCCAGCAGCCCCCAGGGGGCCTACGAGCAGTACTTC. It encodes CASSPQGAYEQYF.

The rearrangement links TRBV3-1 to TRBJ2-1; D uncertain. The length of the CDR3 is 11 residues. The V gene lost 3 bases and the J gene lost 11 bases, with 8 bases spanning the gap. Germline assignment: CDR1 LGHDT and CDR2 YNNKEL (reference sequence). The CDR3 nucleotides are TGTGCCAGCAGCCAGGGGAATCAGCAGTTCTTC. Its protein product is CASSQGNQQFF.

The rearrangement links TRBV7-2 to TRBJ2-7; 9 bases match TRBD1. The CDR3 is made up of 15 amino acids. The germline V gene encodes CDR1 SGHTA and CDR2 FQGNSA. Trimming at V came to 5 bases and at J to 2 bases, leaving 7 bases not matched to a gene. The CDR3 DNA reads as TGTGCCAGCAGCCCAGGGGGACAGGGAGCCTACGAGCAGTACTTC. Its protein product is CASSPGGQGAYEQYF.

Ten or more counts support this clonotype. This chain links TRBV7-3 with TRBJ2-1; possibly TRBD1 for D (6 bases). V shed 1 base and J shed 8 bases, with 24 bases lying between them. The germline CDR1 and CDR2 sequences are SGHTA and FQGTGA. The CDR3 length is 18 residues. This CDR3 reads CASSLMAPGQGFGDEQFF. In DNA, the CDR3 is TGTGCCAGCAGCTTAATGGCTCCGGGTCAGGGGTTCGGGGATGAGCAGTTCTTC.

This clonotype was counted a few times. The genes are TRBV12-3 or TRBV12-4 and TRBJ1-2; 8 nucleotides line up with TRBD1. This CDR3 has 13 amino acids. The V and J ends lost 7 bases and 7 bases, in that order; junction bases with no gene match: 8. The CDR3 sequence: CASNLDRGGGYTF. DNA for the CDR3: TGTGCCAGCAACCTTGACAGGGGCGGTGGCTACACCTTC.

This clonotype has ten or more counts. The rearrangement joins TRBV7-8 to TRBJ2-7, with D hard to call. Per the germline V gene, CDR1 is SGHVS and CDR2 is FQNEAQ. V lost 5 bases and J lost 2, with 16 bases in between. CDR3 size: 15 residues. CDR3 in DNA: TGTGCCAGCAGCCCGGCCGGTCACACCCCCTACGAGCAGTACTTC. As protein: CASSPAGHTPYEQYF.